This TCR beta chain was captured in a study of cytomegalovirus exposure and HLA in healthy donors. The CDR3 has 15 amino acids. V lost 6 bases to trimming and J lost 3 bases; unmatched junction nucleotides: 7. The germline V gene encodes CDR1 SNHLY and CDR2 FYNNEI. Study results and caveats: For most subjects, TCR beta sequences were reported to predict HLA-A and HLA-B alleles with accuracy.

The study ran its PCR with 60 Vbeta and 13 Jbeta primers. Assay used: immunoSEQ multiplex PCR; TCRdb lists only in-frame clones, some missing. The sample includes under 200,000 clones, more than 80% of them seen just once. Comment on this clone: Antigen unknown. Other DNA sequences from this sample encode an identical CDR3 as well.

Sequencing input: PBMCs. V and J are TRBV2 and TRBJ1-2; 10 nucleotides line up with TRBD1. This TCR derives from a woman aged 50 to 60 in good health and CMV-seronegative. DNA of the CDR3: TGTGCCAGCAGAAACCGGGACAGGGGAGACTATGGCTACACCTTC. It codes for CASRNRDRGDYGYTF.